This record looks at one T cell receptor beta chain sequence and its context. TCRdb called the 5' RACE reads again in MiXCR, with one record for every CDR3 protein. The table records approximately 190,000 distinct CDR3 sequences, 15% to 20% of them present only once. The sample belongs to a study of T-cell memory formation after mild COVID-19. The CDR3 covers 14 residues. CDR1 LNHDA and CDR2 SQIVND come from the germline V gene (reference sequence). V lost 8 bases and J lost 7, with 20 bases in between. Sample: PBMCs or a T cell subset sorted from them (not recorded which). V gene TRBV19 combines with J gene TRBJ2-5, with D possibly being TRBD1 or TRBD2 (5 bases each). The clonotype was recovered from an adult woman who had mild COVID-19 (a few samples of this study predate the infection). Cell type and time point are not known. The CDR3 protein is CASSGQGRTGTQYF. The CDR3, as DNA: TGTGCCAGTTCGGGGCAGGGCCGTACGGGGACCCAGTACTTC.